This T cell receptor beta chain was recovered during a study of blood T cell repertoires in COVID-19. The germline V and J ends were trimmed by 7 bases and 4 bases, with 13 bases remaining between them. This CDR3 has 13 residues. Germline V lookup: CDR1 MNHNY, CDR2 SVGAGI (reference sequence). The repertoire was sequenced with immunoSEQ multiplex PCR; TCRdb's copy has only in-frame clones and lacks some. The sample includes hundreds of thousands of clones, under 90% of them seen just once. The J gene is TRBJ1-1, the V gene TRBV6-6; D might be TRBD1 (5 bases). The clonotype originates from a man under 40 with acute COVID-19. The sample comprised PBMCs or T cells enriched from blood (not recorded which). This CDR3 reads CASTGGVSTEAFF. The CDR3 DNA reads as TGTGCCAGCACTGGGGGGGTAAGCACTGAAGCTTTCTTT.